Listed below are T cell receptor beta chains from one sample, sequenced in a study of human T cells and chemical hapten exposure. One entry per CDR3 protein results from TCRdb running MiXCR on the RACE reads. The table lists tens of thousands of distinct CDR3 sequences, under 13% of them singletons. This specimen was whole blood, taken in connection with sensitization to the hapten diphenylcyclopropenone (DPC). The source is a man aged 50-59 years with alopecia areata. Some clones in this sample may be carry-over from other donors' samples. CDR3s include the opening cysteine and the closing phenylalanine or tryptophan.

>TRBV3-1
CASRGQPQHF
>TRBV28
CASSSPQRRETQYF
>TRBV7-7
CASSPGRLVGRNEQFF
>TRBV29-1
CSGGRGYNEQFF
>TRBV7-3
CASSFGGSPYEQYF
>TRBV6-5
CASFDRYGMNTEAFF
>TRBV4-2
CASSQDRTGKNTGELFF
>TRBV18
CASSPAAIAGTGELFF
>TRBV7-9
CASSSGGFETQYF
>TRBV3-1
CASKRTRNNEQFF
>TRBV29-1
CSVEDALRNTQYF
>TRBV7-9
CASSYQTSGESSYEQYF
>TRBV29-1
CSVAKGAPSSYEQYF
>TRBV5-1
CASSSTSGRASEQFF
>TRBV4-3
CASSQDTRGLYNEQFF
>TRBV6-5
CASSQSRLAVYEQYF
>TRBV6-2/TRBV6-3
CASSSYYEQFF
>TRBV6-2/TRBV6-3
CASSYYIANEQFF
>TRBV7-9
CASSLALSGVRDTQYF
>TRBV5-5
CASSSPGQGAGETQYF
>TRBV14
CASSQDRQGYTF
>TRBV7-8
CASSFSQQGATEAFF
>TRBV5-4
CASSLTGGNWAQYF
>TRBV11-2
CASSLVAGNTIYF
>TRBV29-1
CSVQGQGNEQFF
>TRBV3-1
CASTLGGVLDTQYF
>TRBV28
CASTPGHSLFEQYF
>TRBV10-2
CASRQGARGTGELFF
>TRBV29-1
CSVEGGPGNTIYF
>TRBV5-6
CASSQTSGAREQFF
>TRBV28
CASRPTGNYEQYF
>TRBV29-1
CSVAVTGDTEAFF
>TRBV9
CASSVGTSGRAVF
>TRBV7-3
CASQREGQSYNEQFF
>TRBV2
CASSNTGGVSSPLHF